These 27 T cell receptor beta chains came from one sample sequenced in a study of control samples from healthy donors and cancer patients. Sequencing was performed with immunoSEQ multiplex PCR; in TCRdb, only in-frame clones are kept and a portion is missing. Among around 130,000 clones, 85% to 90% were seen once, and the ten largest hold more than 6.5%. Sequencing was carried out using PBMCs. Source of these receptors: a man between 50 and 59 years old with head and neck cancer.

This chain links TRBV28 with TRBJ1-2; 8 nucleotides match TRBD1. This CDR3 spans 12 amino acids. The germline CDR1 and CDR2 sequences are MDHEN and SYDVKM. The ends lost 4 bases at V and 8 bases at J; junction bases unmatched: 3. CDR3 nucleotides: TGTGCCAGCAGTTGGGACAGGTACGGCTACACCTTC. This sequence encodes CASSWDRYGYTF.

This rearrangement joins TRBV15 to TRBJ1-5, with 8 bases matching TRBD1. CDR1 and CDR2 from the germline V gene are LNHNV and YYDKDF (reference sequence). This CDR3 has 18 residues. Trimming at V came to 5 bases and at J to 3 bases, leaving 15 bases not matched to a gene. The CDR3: CATSAKTIRTGFNQPQHF. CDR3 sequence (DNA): TGTGCCACCAGCGCAAAGACCATTAGGACAGGGTTCAATCAGCCCCAGCATTTT. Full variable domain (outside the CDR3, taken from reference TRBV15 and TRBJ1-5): DAMVIQNPRYQVTQFGKPVTLSCSQTLNHNVMYWYQQKSSQAPKLLFHYYDKDFNNEADTPDNFQSRRPNTSFCFLDIRSPGLGDTAMYLCATSAKTIRTGFNQPQHFGDGTRLSIL.

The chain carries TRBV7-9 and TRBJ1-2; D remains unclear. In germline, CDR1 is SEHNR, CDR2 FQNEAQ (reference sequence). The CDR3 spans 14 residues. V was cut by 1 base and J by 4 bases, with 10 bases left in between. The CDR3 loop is CASSLEHTAYGYTF. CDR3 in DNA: TGTGCCAGCAGCTTAGAACACACGGCCTATGGCTACACCTTC.

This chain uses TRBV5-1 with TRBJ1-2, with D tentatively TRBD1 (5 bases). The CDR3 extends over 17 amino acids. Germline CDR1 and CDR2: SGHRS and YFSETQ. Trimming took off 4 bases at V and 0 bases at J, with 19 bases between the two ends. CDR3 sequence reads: CASSPLWGGRTNYGYTF. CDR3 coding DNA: TGCGCCAGCAGCCCCCTCTGGGGGGGGAGGACTAACTATGGCTACACCTTC. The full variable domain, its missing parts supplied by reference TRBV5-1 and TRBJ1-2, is KAGVTQTPRYLIKTRGQQVTLSCSPISGHRSVSWYQQTPGQGLQFLFEYFSETQRNKGNFPGRFSGRQFSNSRSEMNVSTLELGDSALYLCASSPLWGGRTNYGYTFGSGTRLTVV.

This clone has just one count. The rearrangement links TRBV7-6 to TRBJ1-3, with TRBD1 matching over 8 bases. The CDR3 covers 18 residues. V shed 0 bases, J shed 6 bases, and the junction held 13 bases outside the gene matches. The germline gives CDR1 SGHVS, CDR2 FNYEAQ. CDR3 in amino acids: CASSLAQFFDRGLNTIYF. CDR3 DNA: TGTGCCAGCAGCTTAGCGCAGTTCTTCGACAGGGGCCTAAACACCATATATTTT.

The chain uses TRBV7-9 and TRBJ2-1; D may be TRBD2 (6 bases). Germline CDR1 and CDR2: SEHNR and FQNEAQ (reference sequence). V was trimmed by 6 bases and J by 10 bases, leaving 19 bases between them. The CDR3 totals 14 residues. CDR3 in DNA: TGTGCCAGCAGGAACGGACCCCGTGGGGGGGAGCAGTTCTTC. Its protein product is CASRNGPRGGEQFF. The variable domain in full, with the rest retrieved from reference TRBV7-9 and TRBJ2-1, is DTGVSQNPRHKITKRGQNVTFRCDPISEHNRLYWYRQTLGQGPEFLTYFQNEAQLEKSRLLSDRFSAERPKGSFSTLEIQRTEQGDSAMYLCASRNGPRGGEQFFGPGTRLTVL.

The CDR3 here is CASSLGTGHIQYF. CDR3 nucleotides: TGTGCCAGCAGCTTGGGTACGGGGCACATTCAGTACTTC. The chain carries TRBV11-3 and TRBJ2-4, with D perhaps TRBD1 or TRBD2 (5 bases each). V lost 3 bases, J lost 8 bases, and 11 bases lay in between. The CDR3 is made up of 13 amino acids. The V gene's germline CDR1 is SGHNT and CDR2 YENEEA.

The CDR3 loop reads CASSQASTGWNTDTQYF. CDR3 nucleotide sequence: TGTGCCAGCAGCCAAGCCTCGACAGGGTGGAACACAGATACGCAGTATTTT. The chain recombines TRBV3-1 (or the pseudogene TRBV3-2) with TRBJ2-3; 7 bases match TRBD1. The CDR3 length is 17 residues. Per germline, CDR1 LGHDT and CDR2 YNNKEL (reference sequence). Unmatched junction bases numbered 9, after V lost 1 base and J lost 2 bases.

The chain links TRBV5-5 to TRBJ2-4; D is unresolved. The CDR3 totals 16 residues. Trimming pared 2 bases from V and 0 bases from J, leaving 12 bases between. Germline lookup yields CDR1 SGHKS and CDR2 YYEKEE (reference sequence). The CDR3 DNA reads TGTGCCAGCAGCTTAGGTCGTCGGGTAGCCAAAAACATTCAGTACTTC. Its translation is CASSLGRRVAKNIQYF.

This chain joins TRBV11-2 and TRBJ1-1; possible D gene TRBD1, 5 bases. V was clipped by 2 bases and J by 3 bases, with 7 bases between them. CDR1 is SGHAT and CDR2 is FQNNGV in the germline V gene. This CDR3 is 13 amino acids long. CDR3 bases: TGTGCCAGCAGCTTACAGGGTTACACTGAAGCTTTCTTT. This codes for CASSLQGYTEAFF.

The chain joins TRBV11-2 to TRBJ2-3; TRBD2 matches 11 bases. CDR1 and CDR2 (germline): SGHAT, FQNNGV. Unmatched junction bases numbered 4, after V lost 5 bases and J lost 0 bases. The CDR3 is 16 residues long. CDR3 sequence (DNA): TGTGCCAGCAGCCCCCGGACTAGCGGGAGCACAGATACGCAGTATTTT. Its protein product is CASSPRTSGSTDTQYF.

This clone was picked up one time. CDR3 in amino acids: CAGTGGELSGNTIYF. CDR3 nucleotide sequence: TGTGCGGGGACAGGGGGCGAGCTCTCTGGAAACACCATATATTTT. The rearrangement joins TRBV10-3 to TRBJ1-3, with 12 bases matching TRBD1. The CDR3 has 15 amino acids. Germline V gene sequence: CDR1 ENHRY, CDR2 SYGVKD.

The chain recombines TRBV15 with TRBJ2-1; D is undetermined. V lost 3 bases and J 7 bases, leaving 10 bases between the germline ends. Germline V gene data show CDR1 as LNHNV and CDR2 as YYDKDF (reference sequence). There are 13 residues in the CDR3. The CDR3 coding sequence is TGTGCCACCAGCAGCTATGTGACTAATGAGCAGTTCTTC. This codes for CATSSYVTNEQFF.

CDR3 loop: CASSLSAGGSNEQFF. The CDR3 nucleotides read TGTGCCAGCAGCTTATCGGCTGGGGGGTCCAATGAGCAGTTCTTC. The rearrangement links TRBV7-9 to TRBJ2-1; D might be TRBD2 (6 bases). V lost 2 bases, J lost 6 bases, and 14 bases lay in between. The CDR3 spans 15 residues. Germline CDR1 is SEHNR and CDR2 is FQNEAQ (reference sequence).

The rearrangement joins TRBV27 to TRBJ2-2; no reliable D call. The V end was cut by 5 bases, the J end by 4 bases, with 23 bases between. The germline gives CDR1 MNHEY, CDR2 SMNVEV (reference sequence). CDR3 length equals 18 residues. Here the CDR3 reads CASSVVRSQRVRTGELFF. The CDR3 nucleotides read TGTGCCAGCAGTGTCGTACGGTCTCAGCGTGTTCGCACCGGGGAGCTGTTTTTT.

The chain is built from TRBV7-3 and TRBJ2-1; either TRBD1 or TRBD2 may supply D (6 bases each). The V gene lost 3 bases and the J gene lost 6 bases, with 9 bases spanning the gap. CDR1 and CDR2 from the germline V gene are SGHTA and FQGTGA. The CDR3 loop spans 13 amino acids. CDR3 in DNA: TGTGCCAGCAGCTTCGGAGGGGGCAATGAGCAGTTCTTC. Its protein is CASSFGGGNEQFF.

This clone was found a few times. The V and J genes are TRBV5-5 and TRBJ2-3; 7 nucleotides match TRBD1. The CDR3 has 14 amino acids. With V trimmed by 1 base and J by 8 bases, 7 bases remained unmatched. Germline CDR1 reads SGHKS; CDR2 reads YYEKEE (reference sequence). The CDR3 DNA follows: TGTGCCAGCAGCTTGTCCCCTACAGGGGTTACGCAGTATTTT. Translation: CASSLSPTGVTQYF.

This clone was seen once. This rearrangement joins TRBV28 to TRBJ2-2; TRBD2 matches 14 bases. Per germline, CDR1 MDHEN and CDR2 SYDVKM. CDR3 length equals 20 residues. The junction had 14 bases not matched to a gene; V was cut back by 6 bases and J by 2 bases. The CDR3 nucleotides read TGTGCCAGCAGGCTATCCCCGACTAGCGGGAGGGCCGATAACACCGGGGAGCTGTTTTTT. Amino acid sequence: CASRLSPTSGRADNTGELFF.

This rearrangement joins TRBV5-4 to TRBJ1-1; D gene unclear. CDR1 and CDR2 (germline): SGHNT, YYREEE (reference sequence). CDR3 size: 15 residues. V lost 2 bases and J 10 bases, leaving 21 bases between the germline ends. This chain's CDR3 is CASSFAGSSGVGAFF. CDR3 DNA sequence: TGTGCCAGCAGCTTTGCAGGCAGCTCGGGTGTGGGAGCTTTCTTT.

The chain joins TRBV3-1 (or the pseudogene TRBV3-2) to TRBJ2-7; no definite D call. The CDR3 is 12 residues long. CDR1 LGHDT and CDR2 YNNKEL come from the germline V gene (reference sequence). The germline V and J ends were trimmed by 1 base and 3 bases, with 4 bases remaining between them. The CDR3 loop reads CASSQASYEQYF. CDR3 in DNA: TGTGCCAGCAGCCAAGCCAGCTACGAGCAGTACTTC.

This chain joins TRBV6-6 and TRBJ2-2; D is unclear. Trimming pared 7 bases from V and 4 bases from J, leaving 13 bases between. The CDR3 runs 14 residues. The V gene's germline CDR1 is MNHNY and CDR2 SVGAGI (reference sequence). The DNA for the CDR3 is TGTGCCAGCACCTCGTCTAAACTCACCGGGGAGCTGTTTTTT. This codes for CASTSSKLTGELFF.

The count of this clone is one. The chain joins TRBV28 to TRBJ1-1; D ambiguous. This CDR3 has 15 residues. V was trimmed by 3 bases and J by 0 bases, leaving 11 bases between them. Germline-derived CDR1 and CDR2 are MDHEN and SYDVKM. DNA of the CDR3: TGTGCCAGCAGTTTGAGGACTCTTATGAACACTGAAGCTTTCTTT. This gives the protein CASSLRTLMNTEAFF.

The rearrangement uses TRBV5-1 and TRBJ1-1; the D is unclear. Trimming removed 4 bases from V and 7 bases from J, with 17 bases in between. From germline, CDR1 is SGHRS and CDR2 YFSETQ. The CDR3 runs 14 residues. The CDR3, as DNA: TGCGCCAGCAGCAACGAGGACGGTTATTATGAAGCTTTCTTT. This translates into CASSNEDGYYEAFF.

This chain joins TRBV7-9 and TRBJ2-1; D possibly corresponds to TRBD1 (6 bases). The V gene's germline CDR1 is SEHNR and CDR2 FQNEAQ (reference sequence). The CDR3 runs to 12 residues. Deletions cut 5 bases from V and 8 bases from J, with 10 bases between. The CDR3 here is CASSPQGDEQFF. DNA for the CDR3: TGTGCCAGCAGCCCACAGGGAGATGAGCAGTTCTTC.

CDR3 sequence (DNA): TGTGCCAGCAGCTCCTCCCGTCGGGGGAACACTGAAGCTTTCTTT. Protein product: CASSSSRRGNTEAFF. The V and J genes are TRBV11-2 and TRBJ1-1; D is unclear. In germline, CDR1 is SGHAT, CDR2 FQNNGV. The length of the CDR3 is 15 residues. The V end was cut by 4 bases, the J end by 1 base, with 13 bases between. Combining the CDR3 with reference TRBV11-2 and TRBJ1-1 gives the whole variable domain EAGVAQSPRYKIIEKRQSVAFWCNPISGHATLYWYQQILGQGPKLLIQFQNNGVVDDSQLPKDRFSAERLKGVDSTLKIQPAKLEDSAVYLCASSSSRRGNTEAFFGQGTRLTVV.

The CDR3 is CASNVGASGELFF. CDR3 bases: TGTGCCAGTAATGTGGGGGCCTCCGGGGAGCTGTTTTTT. The chain uses TRBV25-1 and TRBJ2-2, with D possibly TRBD1 on 6 matching bases. CDR1 MGHDK and CDR2 SYGVNS come from the germline V gene. This CDR3 comprises 13 residues. Trimming took 9 bases from V and 6 from J, leaving 14 bases between them.

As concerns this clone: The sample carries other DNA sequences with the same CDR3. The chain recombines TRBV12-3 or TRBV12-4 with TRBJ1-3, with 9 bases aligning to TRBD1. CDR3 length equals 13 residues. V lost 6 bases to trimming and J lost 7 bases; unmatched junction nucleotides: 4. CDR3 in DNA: TGTGCCAGCAGGCCGGGACAGGGCAACACCATATATTTT. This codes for CASRPGQGNTIYF.